This T cell receptor (beta chain) was sequenced during a study of OX40 agonist ivuxolimab in advanced cancers. V was pared by 3 bases and J by 2 bases, with 7 bases between. The CDR3 is made up of 13 amino acids. Germline CDR1 MDHEN, CDR2 SYDVKM. Repertoires were generated with immunoSEQ multiplex PCR, while TCRdb's copy carries only in-frame clones and drops some. The top ten hold approximately 5% of the sample, which has some 61,000 clones, almost 90% seen once. The chain combines TRBV28 with TRBJ2-5; no clear D gene. The TCR was taken from an adult with an advanced solid tumor such as melanoma, head and neck, liver or kidney cancer. Source: CD4+ or CD8+ T cells sorted from blood, taken in a trial of the OX40 agonist ivuxolimab. DNA of the CDR3: TGTGCCAGCAGTTTTGCACATCAAGAGACCCAGTACTTC. Amino acid sequence: CASSFAHQETQYF.